This TCR delta chain was profiled in a study of γδ T cells in repeated Plasmodium falciparum infection (dated by TCRdb to the early 2020s). With regard to the full study: The natural-infection arm enrolled Malian children exposed to intense seasonal malaria transmission, compared against age and gender matched Australian children. Using both natural infection in Mali and controlled human malaria infection, the study looked at the way repeated Plasmodium falciparum infection shapes the human gammadelta T cell repertoire. Roughly 5 malaria-naive U.S. adults underwent four controlled human malaria infections by bites from P. falciparum NF54-infected Anopheles stephensi mosquitoes over about 640 days. Malian gammadelta TCR repertoires were analysed cross-sectionally during no-transmission periods and longitudinally across acute febrile malaria episodes. Samples from controlled-infection subjects were taken at baseline, just before selected infections, and 21 days after each infection. Broader findings and caveats from the paper: Compared with Australian children, Malian children appeared to have Vdelta2-negative gammadelta TCR repertoires that were more clonally expanded, less diverse and less shared. Generalizability was limited because the Malian cohort came from a small rural village made up predominantly of one ethnic group. Vgamma9/Vdelta2+ TCR repertoires showed a highly stable polyclonal repertoire over time and infection, with many inter-individual overlapping TCRgamma sequences. Repeated controlled infections appeared to drive waves of new clonotype selection in Vdelta2-negative, largely Vdelta1+, gammadelta TCR repertoires. Analysis of inter-individual variability in gammadelta T cell responses was limited by the small size of the controlled-infection cohort.

For bulk TCR repertoire analysis, Vgamma9/Vdelta2+ and Vdelta2-negative gammadelta T cell populations were flow-sorted out of peripheral blood mononuclear cells. Library preparation used multiplex PCR. The run used an Illumina MiSeq. Every sorted gammadelta T cell sample had both its TCR gamma (TRG) and TCR delta (TRD) chains sequenced. As for the authors' bioinformatics: Clonotype tree plots, accumulated frequency of the top 20 clonotypes, diversity index (DI) and D75 metrics were included in the repertoire analyses. With CATT, TCRdb called clones again from the public reads; duplicate DNA rows were later joined. None of the V and J calls come from the authors' own analysis; TCRdb made them. Counted in this sample were about 48,000 delta-chain clones; less than 2% of them appeared once. The ten largest account for about 9.1% of the sample. This clone was counted between two and nine times. There is no known antigen for this receptor. Translating this DNA gives a protein that differs at residue 4 from the TCRdb one, which belongs to a much larger clone; a read error is likely, and the protein shown is this translation.

There are 16 amino acids in the CDR3, from cysteine to phenylalanine inclusive. Only the CDR3 part of the read is kept: 48 bases, read in frame from the first base. The germline V gene supplies CDR1 TSWWSYY and CDR2 QGS. Trimmed from V: 7 bases; trimmed from J: 8 bases; junction bases lacking a gene match: 15. The sample was gamma-delta T cells from blood. The receptor chain draws on TRDV1 and TRDJ1; 11 middle bases align to TRDD3. The J gene is absent in TCRdb and was assigned here via DNA matching to germline. The sequence came from a pool of human donors (malaria-infected and uninfected, not separated). CDR3 sequence: CALEAGLGDTFNKLIF. In nucleotide form, the sequence is TGTGCTCTTGAGGCCGGCCTGGGGGATACATTCAACAAACTCATCTTT.